Each of the 21 T cell receptor beta chains below was sequenced from the same sample in a study of T cells in tuberculosis (dated by TCRdb to the late 2010s). Libraries came from the immunoSEQ multiplex PCR assay. Sourced from immuneACCESS, this table was stored by TCRdb with only in-frame sequences that have V and J called. A share of the clones is absent; for the studies checked, an unresolved V gene accounts for under half, and the remainder has no known explanation. The sample records approximately 10,000 clones, roughly 94% of which are singletons. The ten largest make up 10% to 15% of the sample. Sample: PBMCs. The receptor source for this set is an adult with tuberculosis.

The rearrangement uses TRBV6-5 and TRBJ1-2; D might be TRBD1 (5 bases). V was clipped by 2 bases and J by 4 bases, with 14 bases between them. The CDR3 consists of 15 residues. Germline V gene lookup returns CDR1 MNHEY and CDR2 SVGAGI. The CDR3 is CASSYGGGEGYGYTF. The CDR3 DNA follows: TGTGCCAGCAGTTACGGGGGTGGGGAGGGCTATGGCTACACCTTC.

This chain connects TRBV6-1 to TRBJ2-4; D may be TRBD2 (6 bases). V was shortened by 6 bases and J by 2 bases, with 11 bases between the two germline ends. CDR3 length: 14 amino acids. The germline V gene encodes CDR1 MNHNS and CDR2 SASEGT. The CDR3, as DNA: TGTGCCAGCAGGACGGGGGTTCCCAAAAACATTCAGTACTTC. Translation gives CASRTGVPKNIQYF.

V is TRBV7-8 and J is TRBJ1-2; D is perhaps TRBD1 (6 bases). CDR3 length equals 16 residues. V was pared by 2 bases and J by 1 base, with 14 bases between. Germline V lookup: CDR1 SGHVS, CDR2 FQNEAQ. DNA of the CDR3: TGTGCCAGCAGCTTAATGCAGGGGCGTCTTAACTATGGCTACACCTTC. It is translated as CASSLMQGRLNYGYTF.

The gene calls are TRBV5-1 and TRBJ2-1; 8 positions agree with TRBD2. The CDR3 has 15 residues. CDR1 is SGHRS and CDR2 is YFSETQ in the germline V gene. V lost 4 bases, J lost 5 bases, and 8 bases stayed unmatched. CDR3 residues: CASSPRGGLDNEQFF. The CDR3 nucleotides are TGCGCCAGCAGCCCCCGGGGGGGCCTCGACAATGAGCAGTTCTTC. Full variable domain (outside the CDR3, taken from reference TRBV5-1 and TRBJ2-1): KAGVTQTPRYLIKTRGQQVTLSCSPISGHRSVSWYQQTPGQGLQFLFEYFSETQRNKGNFPGRFSGRQFSNSRSEMNVSTLELGDSALYLCASSPRGGLDNEQFFGPGTRLTVL.

The genes are TRBV7-9 and TRBJ2-1; tentatively, D is TRBD2 (5 bases). This CDR3 comprises 15 residues. The germline V gene encodes CDR1 SEHNR and CDR2 FQNEAQ (reference sequence). Trimming cost V 3 bases and J 2 bases, with 11 bases left between them. Here the CDR3 reads CASSFIAPTYNEQFF. In nucleotides, the CDR3 is TGTGCCAGCAGCTTCATAGCGCCTACCTACAATGAGCAGTTCTTC.

The J gene is TRBJ1-5, the V gene TRBV30, with 10 bases matching TRBD1. The germline CDR1 and CDR2 sequences are GTSNPN and SVGIG (reference sequence). V trimming: 5 bases; J trimming: 2 bases; junction bases outside the gene matches: 6. The CDR3 is 15 amino acids. In DNA, the CDR3 is TGTGCCTGGGGGACAGGGGTCGGGGGCAATCAGCCCCAGCATTTT. Residues: CAWGTGVGGNQPQHF. Based on the CDR3 plus reference TRBV30 and TRBJ1-5, the full variable domain is SQTIHQWPATLVQPVGSPLSLECTVEGTSNPNLYWYRQAAGRGLQLLFYSVGIGQISSEVPQNLSASRPQDRQFILSSKKLLLSDSGFYLCAWGTGVGGNQPQHFGDGTRLSIL.

The chain combines TRBV6-6 with TRBJ2-7; 12 positions match TRBD2. Germline V lookup: CDR1 MNHNY, CDR2 SVGAGI (reference sequence). V dropped 5 bases and J dropped 4; count of bases not matched to a gene: 3. This CDR3 is 14 amino acids long. CDR3 nucleotides: TGTGCCAGCAGTCCCCTAGCGGGAGGGTACGAGCAGTACTTC. Translating gives CASSPLAGGYEQYF.

J is TRBJ1-2 and V is TRBV10-3; tentatively, D is TRBD1 (5 bases). Between the trimmed V and J ends, which lost 7 bases and 8 bases, there was a span of 17 bases. Germline loops: CDR1 ENHRY, CDR2 SYGVKD. The CDR3 is 13 amino acids. The DNA for the CDR3 is TGTGCCATCATGCCCAGCGACAGTCTAGGCTACACCTTC. It yields the protein CAIMPSDSLGYTF.

The chain carries TRBV5-1 and TRBJ2-7, with a weak D call TRBD2 (6 bases). Germline CDR1 and CDR2: SGHRS and YFSETQ. V gave up 5 bases and J gave up 2 bases, with 17 bases separating them. The CDR3 spans 15 residues. The CDR3 bases are TGCGCCAGCAGTCAGTCGGCGGGGTCAACCTACGAGCAGTACTTC. It is translated as CASSQSAGSTYEQYF.

V and J are TRBV19 and TRBJ1-5; 9 bases are shared with TRBD1. CDR1 is LNHDA and CDR2 is SQIVND in the germline V gene (reference sequence). The junction had 2 bases not matched to a gene; V was cut back by 1 base and J by 1 base. There are 16 residues in the CDR3. CDR3 nucleotides: TGTGCCAGTAGTATAGTCGGGACAGGGAGCAATCAGCCCCAGCATTTT. The encoded protein is CASSIVGTGSNQPQHF.

This clone was found once. The gene calls are TRBV19 and TRBJ1-1; 9 bases align to TRBD1. Per the germline V gene, CDR1 is LNHDA and CDR2 is SQIVND (reference sequence). V was pared by 9 bases and J by 4 bases, with 9 bases of the junction left unmatched. The length of the CDR3 is 14 residues. In DNA, the CDR3 is TGTGCCAGCCTAAACGACAGGGGGGGCACTGAAGCTTTCTTT. Its protein product is CASLNDRGGTEAFF.

The chain couples TRBV2 to TRBJ2-1, with 11 nucleotides matching TRBD1. V lost 7 bases to trimming and J lost 7 bases; unmatched junction nucleotides: 3. The CDR3 covers 13 residues. Per germline, CDR1 SNHLY and CDR2 FYNNEI. The CDR3 protein is CASNGQGANEQFF. The CDR3 DNA reads TGTGCCAGCAACGGACAGGGGGCGAATGAGCAGTTCTTC.

The chain carries TRBV6-1 and TRBJ1-5; no clear D. The germline V and J ends were trimmed by 2 bases and 1 base, with 12 bases remaining between them. Germline lookup yields CDR1 MNHNS and CDR2 SASEGT. The CDR3 is 16 amino acids. The CDR3 loop is CASSESVWLSNQPQHF. The CDR3 DNA follows: TGTGCCAGCAGTGAATCGGTTTGGTTGAGCAATCAGCCCCAGCATTTT.

The CDR3 nucleotides are TGTGCCAGCAGCGTAACTTATAGCACAGATACGCAGTATTTT. This translates into CASSVTYSTDTQYF. The gene calls are TRBV9 and TRBJ2-3; D uncertain. The CDR3 is made up of 14 amino acids. Germline V gene data show CDR1 as SGDLS and CDR2 as YYNGEE. V dropped 1 base and J dropped 0 bases, with 6 bases sitting between them.

The V gene is TRBV10-3, the J gene TRBJ2-1, with D possibly being TRBD2 (5 bases). CDR3 length equals 14 residues. Germline CDR1 and CDR2: ENHRY and SYGVKD. V was trimmed by 6 bases and J by 8 bases, leaving 17 bases between them. The CDR3 DNA reads TGTGCCATCAGCCTTAGCAGGAGGAGTGATGAGCAGTTCTTC. Its protein product is CAISLSRRSDEQFF.

The CDR3 nucleotides are TGTGCTAGTGGCGCAGACAGGGTGGGGCAGTTCTTC. Translating it yields CASGADRVGQFF. The gene calls are TRBV12-5 and TRBJ2-1, with 7 positions matching TRBD1. The V segment lost 6 bases and the J segment 12 bases; nucleotides outside the gene matches: 8. Germline lookup yields CDR1 LGHNT and CDR2 FRNRAP. This CDR3 has 12 amino acids.

The count of this clone is one. The J gene is TRBJ1-2, the V gene TRBV5-1; tentatively, D is TRBD1 (5 bases). This CDR3 comprises 16 residues. Germline CDR1 is SGHRS and CDR2 is YFSETQ. V was trimmed by 0 bases and J by 2 bases, leaving 14 bases between them. The CDR3 coding sequence is TGCGCCAGCAGCTTGGGCCCCTCGGAGGGGAACTATGGCTACACCTTC. Translation: CASSLGPSEGNYGYTF.

V gene TRBV14 combines with J gene TRBJ1-4, with 9 positions matching TRBD1. J was trimmed by 1 base and V by 9 bases; bases with no gene match: 6. The CDR3 is 15 amino acids. Germline-derived CDR1 and CDR2 are SGHDN and FVKESK. The CDR3 bases are TGTGCCAGTTCCGACAGGGGGGGAACTAATGAAAAACTGTTTTTT. This encodes CASSDRGGTNEKLFF.

The chain has TRBV2 and TRBJ1-5; D not certain. CDR1 and CDR2 (germline): SNHLY, FYNNEI. Trimming took off 8 bases at V and 6 bases at J, with 17 bases between the two ends. CDR3 size: 14 residues. The CDR3 nucleotides read TGTGCCAGCGGTCGCGAGGGTTCTAGTCAGCCCCAGCATTTT. Its protein product is CASGREGSSQPQHF.

This rearrangement joins TRBV27 to TRBJ2-2; D may be TRBD1 (6 bases). V was cut by 3 bases and J by 1 base, with 36 bases left in between. The CDR3 runs to 24 residues. Germline CDR1 is MNHEY and CDR2 is SMNVEV (reference sequence). The chain's CDR3 is CASSFMRLPPSFVRGAENTGELFF. The CDR3 DNA is TGTGCCAGCAGTTTCATGCGGTTACCTCCTTCTTTCGTCAGGGGAGCCGAGAACACCGGGGAGCTGTTTTTT.

J is TRBJ2-1 and V is TRBV14; TRBD2 is a possible D gene (5 bases). The length of the CDR3 is 16 residues. CDR1 and CDR2 from the germline V gene are SGHDN and FVKESK. V lost 0 bases and J 0 bases, leaving 9 bases between the germline ends. CDR3 sequence reads: CASSQEDSSSYNEQFF. Written as DNA, the CDR3 is TGTGCCAGCAGCCAAGAGGACTCGAGCTCCTACAATGAGCAGTTCTTC.